Presented here are 27 T cell receptor beta chains from one specimen sequenced in a study of cytomegalovirus exposure and HLA in healthy donors. Primers for the PCR totalled 60 Vbeta and 13 Jbeta. Measured with immunoSEQ multiplex PCR; TCRdb has only the in-frame clones, and not every one. The repertoire holds 200,000 to 250,000 clones, approximately 81% seen once, with roughly 0.26% in the top ten. The source material was PBMCs. These receptors originate from a girl aged 2 to 10 in good health and CMV-seronegative.

The J gene is TRBJ2-7, the V gene TRBV19; the match to TRBD1 covers 7 bases. Germline V gives CDR1 LNHDA, CDR2 SQIVND (reference sequence). The CDR3 runs to 13 residues. Losses at the gene ends were 4 bases for V and 4 bases for J; bases not matched to a gene: 4. The CDR3 protein is CASSKSGGYEQYF. The CDR3 coding sequence is TGTGCCAGTAGTAAATCAGGGGGATACGAGCAGTACTTC.

This clone was found once. This chain joins TRBV6-6 and TRBJ2-2, with D possibly matching TRBD2 (6 bases). Trimming stripped 11 bases from V and 0 bases from J, with 16 bases between. The CDR3 runs to 15 residues. Germline values: CDR1 MNHNY, CDR2 SVGAGI (reference sequence). The CDR3: CAGGLAGSNTGELFF. The DNA for the CDR3 is TGTGCCGGTGGATTGGCGGGGTCGAACACCGGGGAGCTGTTTTTT.

This clone occurred once. The chain recombines TRBV29-1 with TRBJ1-2, with no clear D. Trimming removed 4 bases from V and 6 bases from J, with 6 bases in between. This CDR3 comprises 10 residues. Looked up from germline, CDR1 is SQVTM and CDR2 is ANQGSEA. CDR3 protein: CSVGADGYTF. The CDR3 region has the DNA TGCAGCGTTGGGGCAGATGGCTACACCTTC.

V and J are TRBV10-3 and TRBJ2-7, with TRBD1 as a possible D gene (6 bases). This CDR3 is built from 13 residues. With 7 bases removed from V and 3 bases from J, the gap between germline ends came to 13 bases. CDR1 ENHRY and CDR2 SYGVKD come from the germline V gene. The CDR3 sequence: CAITRGQYYEQYF. CDR3 nucleotide sequence: TGTGCCATCACCCGCGGACAGTACTACGAGCAGTACTTC.

The chain uses TRBV14 and TRBJ2-1, with D perhaps matching TRBD2 (6 bases). There are 16 residues in the CDR3. The germline V and J ends were trimmed by 2 bases and 4 bases, with 15 bases remaining between them. CDR1 and CDR2 from the germline V gene are SGHDN and FVKESK. The CDR3 loop is CASSQFPGEVYNEQFF. DNA for the CDR3: TGTGCCAGCAGCCAATTTCCGGGAGAGGTGTACAATGAGCAGTTCTTC.

The chain links TRBV30 to TRBJ1-2; 7 bases map to TRBD1. After removal of 4 bases from V and 13 bases from J, the junction contained 15 bases not matched to a gene. From germline, CDR1 is GTSNPN and CDR2 SVGIG (reference sequence). This CDR3 comprises 13 residues. CDR3 DNA: TGTGCCTGGATTGTTAAGGGGACAGCCCTCTGCACCTTC. Protein sequence: CAWIVKGTALCTF.

This chain links TRBV30 with TRBJ2-7, with 7 bases lining up with TRBD1. The trim removed 5 bases at V and 0 bases at J, leaving 7 bases unmatched. CDR3 length: 14 residues. Per the germline V gene, CDR1 is GTSNPN and CDR2 is SVGIG (reference sequence). CDR3 sequence (DNA): TGTGCCTGGTGCCGACAGGGCAGCTCCTACGAGCAGTACTTC. Its translation is CAWCRQGSSYEQYF.

The chain combines TRBV6-5 with TRBJ2-5; 9 bases line up with TRBD2. TRBJ2-7 explains the end of the DNA better; the J call may be wrong. Germline-derived CDR1 and CDR2 are MNHEY and SVGAGI. This CDR3 has 14 residues. The CDR3 here is CASSYSSGRYEQYF. The DNA for the CDR3 is TGTGCCAGCAGTTACTCCAGCGGGAGGTACGAGCAGTACTTC.

The chain has TRBV6-5 and TRBJ2-7, with 7 bases aligning to TRBD1. Unmatched junction bases numbered 8, after V lost 6 bases and J lost 3 bases. CDR3 length equals 14 residues. Germline loops: CDR1 MNHEY, CDR2 SVGAGI. The CDR3 region is CASSRDRVDYEQYF. The CDR3 region has the DNA TGTGCCAGCAGCCGAGACAGGGTGGACTACGAGCAGTACTTC.

The chain uses TRBV29-1 and TRBJ1-1, with D perhaps TRBD1 (5 bases). The CDR3 spans 13 residues. Germline assignment: CDR1 SQVTM and CDR2 ANQGSEA. Trimming pared 6 bases from V and 4 bases from J, leaving 15 bases between. The CDR3 here is CSVQGSSGTEAFF. The CDR3 bases are TGCAGCGTCCAGGGTAGTTCGGGCACTGAAGCTTTCTTT. The full variable domain, rest sourced from reference TRBV29-1 and TRBJ1-1, is SAVISQKPSRDICQRGTSLTIQCQVDSQVTMMFWYRQQPGQSLTLIATANQGSEATYESGFVIDKFPISRPNLTFSTLTVSNMSPEDSSIYLCSVQGSSGTEAFFGQGTRLTVV.

This clone appeared a single time. The chain is built from TRBV9 and TRBJ1-1; D possibly corresponds to TRBD1 (6 bases). Germline CDR1 reads SGDLS; CDR2 reads YYNGEE. V was pared by 0 bases and J by 6 bases, with 15 bases between. The CDR3 covers 15 residues. CDR3 sequence reads: CASSVGPGAGAEAFF. The CDR3 nucleotides are TGTGCCAGCAGCGTAGGCCCAGGGGCCGGCGCTGAAGCTTTCTTT. The full variable domain, its missing parts supplied by reference TRBV9 and TRBJ1-1, is DSGVTQTPKHLITATGQRVTLRCSPRSGDLSVYWYQQSLDQGLQFLIQYYNGEERAKGNILERFSAQQFPDLHSELNLSSLELGDSALYFCASSVGPGAGAEAFFGQGTRLTVV.

The chain has TRBV7-6 and TRBJ1-2, with 10 bases identical to TRBD1. Germline CDR1 and CDR2: SGHVS and FNYEAQ. The CDR3 runs to 16 residues. V shed 1 base, J shed 2 bases, and the junction held 4 bases outside the gene matches. Written as DNA, the CDR3 is TGTGCCAGCAGCTTAGGGACAGGGGGTCTCAACTATGGCTACACCTTC. Translation gives CASSLGTGGLNYGYTF.

This clone came up once. This sequence joins TRBV19 and TRBJ2-1, with a possible D match to TRBD2 (5 bases). Trimming removed 2 bases at V and 0 bases at J, with 8 bases between. Germline CDR1 and CDR2: LNHDA and SQIVND (reference sequence). The CDR3 loop spans 15 amino acids. CDR3 residues: CASSIIASSYNEQFF. CDR3 nucleotide sequence: TGTGCCAGTAGTATAATAGCGAGCTCCTACAATGAGCAGTTCTTC.

This clone came up a few times. The chain carries TRBV4-1 and TRBJ1-4, with D possibly TRBD1 on 6 matching bases. The CDR3 runs 15 residues. With 0 bases removed from V and 3 bases from J, the gap between germline ends came to 8 bases. The germline gives CDR1 MGHRA, CDR2 YSYEKL. CDR3 residues: CASSQESGANEKLFF. CDR3 nucleotides: TGCGCCAGCAGCCAAGAGTCAGGGGCTAATGAAAAACTGTTTTTT.

With regard to this clone: At the DNA level, this CDR3 is encoded by other sequences in the same sample as well. This sequence joins TRBV27 and TRBJ2-5, with TRBD2 identical over 9 bases. The CDR3 is 14 amino acids. The germline gives CDR1 MNHEY, CDR2 SMNVEV (reference sequence). V shed 3 bases and J 5 bases; nucleotides not matched to a gene: 4. CDR3 nucleotides: TGTGCCAGCAGTTTTGCGGGAGGGGGTGAGACCCAGTACTTC. Translated, it gives CASSFAGGGETQYF.

The chain employs TRBV30 and TRBJ1-4; TRBD1 is a possible D gene (5 bases). This CDR3 is 14 amino acids long. Trimming cost V 1 base and J 3 bases, with 9 bases left between them. Germline CDR1 GTSNPN, CDR2 SVGIG (reference sequence). CDR3 DNA sequence: TGTGCCTGGAGTGGGGGGGGGTCTAATGAAAAACTGTTTTTT. Its protein is CAWSGGGSNEKLFF.

The rearrangement uses TRBV6-5 and TRBJ1-2, with D possibly matching TRBD1 (5 bases). Per the germline V gene, CDR1 is MNHEY and CDR2 is SVGAGI. Trimming took 2 bases from V and 6 from J, leaving 16 bases between them. CDR3 length: 15 residues. CDR3 in DNA: TGTGCCAGCAGTTACAGATTGGCAGCGGGGGATGGCTACACCTTC. It yields the protein CASSYRLAAGDGYTF.

The chain joins TRBV5-1 to TRBJ2-3; D is unclear. Germline V lookup: CDR1 SGHRS, CDR2 YFSETQ. CDR3 size: 17 residues. V lost 0 bases to trimming and J lost 1 base, with 15 bases between them. The chain's CDR3 is CASSLDGSSYRTDTQYF. The CDR3 bases are TGCGCCAGCAGCTTGGACGGGTCTTCCTACCGCACAGATACGCAGTATTTT.

This rearrangement joins TRBV10-3 to TRBJ2-7; a possible D gene is TRBD1 (5 bases). The CDR3 has 14 residues. Trimming left V 8 bases short and J 0 bases short, with 14 bases between. Germline V gene data show CDR1 as ENHRY and CDR2 as SYGVKD. The CDR3 loop is CAIGRQTSSYEQYF. The CDR3 bases are TGTGCCATCGGGCGACAGACGAGCTCCTACGAGCAGTACTTC.

The chain is built from TRBV2 and TRBJ2-5; possible D gene TRBD1, 5 bases. This CDR3 has 13 amino acids. Germline assignment: CDR1 SNHLY and CDR2 FYNNEI. V was clipped by 5 bases and J by 5 bases, with 12 bases between them. CDR3 in DNA: TGTGCCAGCAGTCCCAGGGATCCGGAGACCCAGTACTTC. This encodes CASSPRDPETQYF. Variable domain in full (rest from reference TRBV2 and TRBJ2-5): EPEVTQTPSHQVTQMGQEVILRCVPISNHLYFYWYRQILGQKVEFLVSFYNNEISEKSEIFDDQFSVERPDGSNFTLKIRSTKLEDSAMYFCASSPRDPETQYFGPGTRLLVL.

V is TRBV7-9 and J is TRBJ2-3; 7 bases agree with TRBD2. The CDR3 runs to 13 residues. Germline V gene sequence: CDR1 SEHNR, CDR2 FQNEAQ (reference sequence). The V gene end was trimmed by 3 bases and the J gene end by 4 bases; junction bases not matched to a gene: 1. CDR3 coding DNA: TGTGCCAGCAGCTTGGGGGGGTCAGATACGCAGTATTTT. Translating gives CASSLGGSDTQYF.

This clone came up once. The chain is built from TRBV11-3 and TRBJ2-1; 8 bases are shared with TRBD2. The germline gives CDR1 SGHNT, CDR2 YENEEA. J lost 4 bases, V lost 4 bases, and 9 bases had no gene match. The CDR3 is 16 amino acids. The CDR3 nucleotides read TGTGCCAGCAGCTACCGGGGGGGCCTAGGTTACAATGAGCAGTTCTTC. This translates into CASSYRGGLGYNEQFF.

The chain has TRBV28 and TRBJ1-6, with 7 positions matching TRBD1. CDR1 is MDHEN, CDR2 SYDVKM, per germline. V lost 5 bases, J lost 5 bases, and 9 bases stayed unmatched. This CDR3 spans 16 amino acids. Here the CDR3 DNA reads TGTGCCAGCAGTCCTGACAGGGTTTACAATAATTCACCCCTCCACTTT. It codes for CASSPDRVYNNSPLHF.

This clone was counted a few times. The gene calls are TRBV7-9 and TRBJ1-1; D uncertain. Trimming took off 4 bases at V and 5 bases at J, with 11 bases between the two ends. This CDR3 has 13 amino acids. Germline V gene data show CDR1 as SEHNR and CDR2 as FQNEAQ (reference sequence). The DNA of the CDR3 is TGTGCCAGCAGCTACGAGGAACCAACTGAAGCTTTCTTT. Residues: CASSYEEPTEAFF.

The genes are TRBV5-6 and TRBJ1-1; tentatively, D is TRBD1 (6 bases). This CDR3 comprises 15 residues. V dropped 4 bases and J dropped 1 base, with 14 bases sitting between them. CDR1 and CDR2 from the germline V gene are SGHDT and YYEEEE. CDR3 in DNA: TGTGCCAGCAGCGGTTCGGGACACCCGAACACTGAAGCTTTCTTT. Its translation is CASSGSGHPNTEAFF.

CDR3 nucleotides: TGTGCCAGCAGTGACGCCCATGGTGGTCTCGAGCAGTACTTC. Its protein product is CASSDAHGGLEQYF. V and J are TRBV6-1 and TRBJ2-5; D is undetermined. The DNA end is more similar to TRBJ2-7, so the J call may be wrong. The CDR3 contains 14 residues. Germline V gene lookup returns CDR1 MNHNS and CDR2 SASEGT.

This sequence joins TRBV18 and TRBJ2-5, with TRBD2 identical over 8 bases. In germline, CDR1 is KGHSH, CDR2 LQKENI. V lost 3 bases, J lost 1 base, and 10 bases stayed unmatched. The CDR3 has 17 amino acids. CDR3 loop: CASSPQPLAGSQETQYF. The CDR3 DNA sequence: TGTGCCAGCTCACCCCAACCCCTAGCGGGCTCCCAAGAGACCCAGTACTTC. The full variable domain, with the rest looked up from reference TRBV18 and TRBJ2-5, is NAGVMQNPRHLVRRRGQEARLRCSPMKGHSHVYWYRQLPEEGLKFMVYLQKENIIDESGMPKERFSAEFPKEGPSILRIQQVVRGDSAAYFCASSPQPLAGSQETQYFGPGTRLLVL.